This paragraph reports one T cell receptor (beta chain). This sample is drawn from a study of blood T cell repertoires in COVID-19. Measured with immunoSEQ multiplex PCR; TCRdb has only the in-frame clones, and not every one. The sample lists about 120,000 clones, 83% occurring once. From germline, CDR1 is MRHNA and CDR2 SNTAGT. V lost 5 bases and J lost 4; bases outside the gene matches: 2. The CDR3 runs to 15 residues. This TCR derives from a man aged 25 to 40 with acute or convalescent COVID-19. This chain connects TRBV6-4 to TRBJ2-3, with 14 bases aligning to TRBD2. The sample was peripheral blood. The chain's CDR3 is CASSRLAGGADTQYF. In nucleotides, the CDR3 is TGTGCCAGCAGTCGACTAGCGGGGGGGGCAGATACGCAGTATTTT.